This T cell receptor (beta chain) was identified in a study of OX40 agonist ivuxolimab in advanced cancers. Produced via immunoSEQ multiplex PCR; TCRdb's table is partial and in-frame only. This sample carries tens of thousands of clones, 70% to 90% of them seen once, and the ten largest clones take about 9%. The CDR3 covers 14 residues. CDR1 KGHSH and CDR2 LQKENI come from the germline V gene. V shed 0 bases and J shed 0 bases, with 4 bases lying between them. Sequences were derived from CD4+ or CD8+ T cells sorted from blood, sampled in a trial of the OX40 agonist ivuxolimab. The chain has TRBV18 and TRBJ2-3; D is uncertain. This receptor was taken from an adult with an advanced solid tumor such as melanoma, head and neck, liver or kidney cancer. The CDR3 region is CASSPPLSTDTQYF. The CDR3 nucleotides are TGTGCCAGCTCACCACCCTTGAGCACAGATACGCAGTATTTT.